The 4 T cell receptor beta chains given below trace back to one sample, sequenced in a study of T cells in Graves' hyperthyroidism and ophthalmopathy. TCR beta CDR3 regions were amplified from RNA. When the TCR CDR3 underwent first-round RT-PCR, the HTBI primer set was used. TCRdb itself ran the multiplex PCR reads through MiXCR, one entry per CDR3 protein. This sample has about 96,000 distinct CDR3 sequences, with 51% found just once. Sequenced input: blood. The source of these receptors is a woman aged 40 to 50 with Graves' hyperthyroidism.

This chain connects TRBV25-1 to TRBJ2-2, with D possibly TRBD1 on 5 matching bases. CDR1 MGHDK and CDR2 SYGVNS come from the germline V gene. V dropped 6 bases and J dropped 6 bases, with 8 bases sitting between them. The CDR3 has 12 residues. In nucleotides, the CDR3 is TGTGCCAGCAGGGGGCTGGCCGGGGAGCTGTTTTTT. Its protein product is CASRGLAGELFF.

This clonotype was counted at least ten times. The V and J genes are TRBV5-1 and TRBJ2-5; TRBD2 aligns across 10 bases. Germline V gene data show CDR1 as SGHRS and CDR2 as YFSETQ. The CDR3 loop spans 15 amino acids. V lost 5 bases to trimming and J lost 0 bases; unmatched junction nucleotides: 4. The CDR3 sequence: CASRDGTSDQETQYF. In DNA form, the CDR3 reads TGCGCCAGCAGGGACGGGACTAGCGACCAAGAGACCCAGTACTTC.

Comments on this clonotype: Given a much more abundant clone one base away, this may be a read error. The chain carries TRBV7-9 and TRBJ2-3; 7 bases fit TRBD1. The CDR3 extends over 13 amino acids. The germline CDR1 and CDR2 sequences are SEHNR and FQNEAQ (reference sequence). The CDR3 protein is CTSSLTGTDTQYF. The CDR3 nucleotides read TGTACCAGCAGCTTGACAGGGACAGATACGCAGTATTTT. Together with reference TRBV7-9 and TRBJ2-3, the CDR3 gives the full variable domain: DTGVSQNPRHKITKRGQNVTFRCDPISEHNRLYWYRQTLGQGPEFLTYFQNEAQLEKSRLLSDRFSAERPKGSFSTLEIQRTEQGDSAMYLCTSSLTGTDTQYFGPGTRLTVL.

The chain uses TRBV10-2 and TRBJ2-5; 12 positions agree with TRBD2. Germline V gives CDR1 WSHSY, CDR2 SAAADI. The CDR3 totals 16 residues. V lost 8 bases to trimming and J lost 5 bases; unmatched junction nucleotides: 12. DNA for the CDR3: TGCGCCAGCCAGCCCCTAGCGGGAGGGCCGCAGGAGACCCAGTACTTC. The encoded protein is CASQPLAGGPQETQYF.